These 16 T cell receptor beta chains were sequenced from one sample in a study of cytomegalovirus exposure and HLA in healthy donors. PCR primers comprised 60 Vbeta and 13 Jbeta primers. The assay was immunoSEQ multiplex PCR, and TCRdb's table has in-frame clones only and misses some. In the table there are about 200,000 clones, approximately 80% of which are singletons. Sequenced material: PBMCs. Every receptor here comes from a man between 45 and 60 years old in good health and CMV-seronegative.

The J gene is TRBJ1-1, the V gene TRBV6-5; possibly TRBD1 for D (5 bases). Trimming took off 0 bases at V and 2 bases at J, with 13 bases between the two ends. This CDR3 has 16 amino acids. The germline CDR1 and CDR2 sequences are MNHEY and SVGAGI. CDR3 amino acids: CASSYSASGINTEAFF. Written as DNA, the CDR3 is TGTGCCAGCAGTTACTCGGCCTCAGGGATCAACACTGAAGCTTTCTTT.

V gene TRBV29-1 combines with J gene TRBJ2-7, with TRBD2 matching over 10 bases. This CDR3 has 14 residues. CDR1 is SQVTM and CDR2 is ANQGSEA in the germline V gene. With V trimmed by 7 bases and J by 0 bases, 6 bases remained unmatched. The CDR3 DNA is TGCAGCGCTGGGGGACTAGCGAGCTCCTACGAGCAGTACTTC. Translating gives CSAGGLASSYEQYF.

This clone came up once. The CDR3 protein is CATSRVPPFYEQYF. Written as DNA, the CDR3 is TGTGCCACCAGCAGAGTTCCCCCTTTCTACGAGCAGTACTTC. The gene calls are TRBV15 and TRBJ2-7; D not resolved. The CDR3 consists of 14 residues. V was clipped by 1 base and J by 3 bases, with 10 bases between them. Germline CDR1 LNHNV, CDR2 YYDKDF (reference sequence).

This chain uses TRBV4-2 with TRBJ2-3; D is perhaps TRBD2 (6 bases). Germline CDR1 reads LGHNA; CDR2 reads YNFKEQ. V dropped 0 bases and J dropped 3 bases, with 13 bases sitting between them. CDR3 length equals 16 residues. The DNA for the CDR3 is TGTGCCAGCAGCCAAGAAGTAGCGGCTAGGACAGATACGCAGTATTTT. Encoded protein: CASSQEVAARTDTQYF.

The chain has TRBV7-9 and TRBJ2-7, with 7 bases matching TRBD1. The J call is doubtful: the DNA matches TRBJ2-1 better. The CDR3 runs to 14 residues. Germline CDR1 SEHNR, CDR2 FQNEAQ (reference sequence). CDR3 DNA sequence: TGTGCCAGCAGCCGCCGGGACAGATACAATGAGCAGTTCTTC. It yields the protein CASSRRDRYNEQFF.

The V call is TRBV27, the J call TRBJ2-4, with D possibly being TRBD2 (6 bases). The ends were cut back, 4 bases at V and 0 bases at J, with 13 bases in the middle. From germline, CDR1 is MNHEY and CDR2 SMNVEV (reference sequence). The CDR3 is made up of 16 amino acids. CDR3 region: CASSSTRAGAKNIQYF. CDR3 coding DNA: TGTGCCAGCAGTTCAACCCGAGCGGGAGCCAAAAACATTCAGTACTTC.

This sequence joins TRBV9 and TRBJ1-1; 9 nucleotides match TRBD1. The CDR3 is 16 amino acids. After removal of 1 base from V and 4 bases from J, the junction contained 8 bases not matched to a gene. CDR1 is SGDLS, CDR2 YYNGEE, per germline. In DNA, the CDR3 is TGTGCCAGCAGCGTAACAACCGGGACAGGGACCACTGAAGCTTTCTTT. Translating it yields CASSVTTGTGTTEAFF.

CDR3 DNA: TGTGCCACCCTGGGGGGGGACGGCACTGAAGCTTTCTTT. It specifies CATLGGDGTEAFF. The genes are TRBV30 and TRBJ1-1; tentative D call: TRBD1 (5 bases). Trimming pared 8 bases from V and 4 bases from J, leaving 17 bases between. This CDR3 is built from 13 residues. Germline CDR1 reads GTSNPN; CDR2 reads SVGIG (reference sequence).

The sample holds a few counts of this clone. The chain employs TRBV19 and TRBJ2-7; 8 nucleotides align to TRBD1. This CDR3 is built from 14 residues. J gave up 2 bases and V 3 bases, and 3 bases lay outside the gene matches. Germline values: CDR1 LNHDA, CDR2 SQIVND (reference sequence). The CDR3 region is CASSMGTGAYEQYF. CDR3 coding DNA: TGTGCCAGTAGTATGGGGACAGGCGCCTACGAGCAGTACTTC.

The chain uses TRBV5-4 and TRBJ2-5; D unclear. Germline CDR1 and CDR2: SGHNT and YYREEE (reference sequence). Trimming stripped 0 bases from V and 4 bases from J, with 13 bases between. The CDR3 is 15 residues long. This CDR3 is CASSLAPVPGETQYF. Written as DNA, the CDR3 is TGTGCCAGCAGCTTGGCCCCGGTCCCAGGAGAGACCCAGTACTTC.

The chain joins TRBV29-1 to TRBJ2-4; D might be TRBD1 (6 bases). Germline V gene data show CDR1 as SQVTM and CDR2 as ANQGSEA. The CDR3 totals 12 residues. V was pared by 7 bases and J by 8 bases, with 15 bases between. Here the CDR3 DNA reads TGCAGCGCGACAGGATCCGATTACATTCAGTACTTC. Translated, it gives CSATGSDYIQYF.

This clone was observed a single time. The V gene is TRBV5-1, the J gene TRBJ2-5, with 11 bases that match TRBD1. The J call may be mistaken, given a closer DNA end match to TRBJ2-7. Germline lookup yields CDR1 SGHRS and CDR2 YFSETQ. The CDR3 sequence is 15 residues long. In DNA, the CDR3 is TGCGCCAGCAGCCCTGGGGGGACAGGGGGCTACGAGCAGTACTTC. Its translation: CASSPGGTGGYEQYF.

This sequence joins TRBV28 and TRBJ2-7; TRBD1 matches at 8 bases. The CDR3 runs 15 residues. The J segment lost 3 bases and the V segment lost 4 bases, leaving 8 bases of the junction unmatched. Germline CDR1 MDHEN, CDR2 SYDVKM. CDR3 loop: CASSSPGGRVYEQYF. In DNA form, the CDR3 reads TGTGCCAGCAGTTCCCCAGGGGGCCGGGTCTACGAGCAGTACTTC.

V usage is TRBV2 and J usage is TRBJ1-2; 9 bases line up with TRBD1. Germline CDR1 reads SNHLY; CDR2 reads FYNNEI. This CDR3 spans 14 amino acids. After removal of 5 bases from V and 8 bases from J, the junction contained 9 bases not matched to a gene. The CDR3: CASSIRDRVTGYTF. The DNA for the CDR3 is TGTGCCAGCAGTATCCGGGACAGGGTTACCGGCTACACCTTC.

The genes are TRBV7-9 and TRBJ2-1; 8 nucleotides line up with TRBD1. Germline CDR1 SEHNR, CDR2 FQNEAQ (reference sequence). V was pared by 5 bases and J by 8 bases, with 5 bases of the junction left unmatched. The CDR3 runs 13 residues. This CDR3 is CASSPRTGYEQFF. CDR3 nucleotides: TGTGCCAGCAGCCCCAGGACAGGGTATGAGCAGTTCTTC.

The chain carries TRBV19 and TRBJ1-1, with TRBD1 identical over 8 bases. CDR1 is LNHDA, CDR2 SQIVND, per germline (reference sequence). With 6 bases clipped from V and 0 bases from J, the junction kept 9 bases outside the gene matches. CDR3 size: 16 residues. The CDR3 protein is CASSPRRDRMNTEAFF. The CDR3, as DNA: TGTGCCAGTAGCCCCCGAAGGGACAGGATGAACACTGAAGCTTTCTTT.